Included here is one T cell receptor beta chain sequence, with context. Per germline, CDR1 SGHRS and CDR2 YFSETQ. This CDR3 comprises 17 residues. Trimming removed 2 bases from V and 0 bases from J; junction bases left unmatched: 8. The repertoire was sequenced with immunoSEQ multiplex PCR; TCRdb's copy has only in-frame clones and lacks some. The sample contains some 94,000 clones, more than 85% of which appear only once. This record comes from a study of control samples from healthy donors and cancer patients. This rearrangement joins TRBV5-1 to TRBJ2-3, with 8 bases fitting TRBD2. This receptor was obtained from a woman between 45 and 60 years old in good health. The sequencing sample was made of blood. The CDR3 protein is CASSLAGATSSTDTQYF. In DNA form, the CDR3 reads TGCGCCAGCAGCTTAGCGGGGGCAACTTCTAGCACAGATACGCAGTATTTT.